Each of the 4 T cell receptor beta chains below was sequenced from the same sample in a study of T cell responses to AZD1222 COVID-19 vaccine. Using immunoSEQ multiplex PCR, the repertoire was profiled, and TCRdb retains in-frame clones only, with some absent. This table holds 130,000 to 150,000 clones, approximately 90% found once. The source material was peripheral blood, sampled on day 0 of AZD1222 vaccination. The source is an adult in good health.

The CDR3: CASSHIRYNSPLHF. The DNA for the CDR3 is TGTGCCAGCAGCCATATTCGTTACAATTCACCCCTCCACTTT. The chain uses TRBV3-1 (or the pseudogene TRBV3-2) and TRBJ1-6; D call uncertain. The V end was cut by 3 bases, the J end by 7 bases, with 10 bases between. The CDR3 is made up of 14 amino acids. Germline CDR1 LGHDT, CDR2 YNNKEL (reference sequence).

V usage is TRBV30 and J usage is TRBJ2-7; weak D call: TRBD1 (6 bases). Per germline, CDR1 GTSNPN and CDR2 SVGIG (reference sequence). Trimming took off 2 bases at V and 4 bases at J, with 9 bases between the two ends. The CDR3 runs to 12 residues. Here the CDR3 reads CAWSITGYEQYF. For the CDR3, the DNA is TGTGCCTGGAGTATAACAGGGTACGAGCAGTACTTC.

V usage is TRBV2 and J usage is TRBJ1-5, with TRBD1 matching over 7 bases. Germline CDR1 reads SNHLY; CDR2 reads FYNNEI. The CDR3 spans 13 residues. V shed 5 bases and J 4 bases; nucleotides not matched to a gene: 2. CDR3 in DNA: TGTGCCAGCAGTCTACAGGGGAATCAGCCCCAGCATTTT. This translates into CASSLQGNQPQHF.

V gene TRBV2 combines with J gene TRBJ2-1; no firm D call. The CDR3 contains 14 residues. Germline V lookup: CDR1 SNHLY, CDR2 FYNNEI. V was trimmed by 2 bases and J by 6 bases, leaving 11 bases between them. The CDR3 DNA reads as TGTGCCAGCAGTGAAAGTAGGGCGAGCAATGAGCAGTTCTTC. Residues: CASSESRASNEQFF.